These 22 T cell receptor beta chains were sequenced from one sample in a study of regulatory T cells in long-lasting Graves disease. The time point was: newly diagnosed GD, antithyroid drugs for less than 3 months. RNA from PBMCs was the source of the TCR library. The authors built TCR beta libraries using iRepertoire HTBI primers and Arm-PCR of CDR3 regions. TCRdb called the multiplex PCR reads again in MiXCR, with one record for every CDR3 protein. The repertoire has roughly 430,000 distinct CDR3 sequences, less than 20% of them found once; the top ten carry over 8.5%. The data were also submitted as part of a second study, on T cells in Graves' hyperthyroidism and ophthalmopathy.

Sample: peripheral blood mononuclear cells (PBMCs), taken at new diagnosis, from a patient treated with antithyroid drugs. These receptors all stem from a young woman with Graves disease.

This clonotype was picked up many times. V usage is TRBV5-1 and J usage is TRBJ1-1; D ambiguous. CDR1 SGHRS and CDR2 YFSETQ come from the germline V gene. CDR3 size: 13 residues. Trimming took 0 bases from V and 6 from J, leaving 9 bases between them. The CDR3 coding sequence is TGCGCCAGCAGCTTGGCAGGTGAGGCTGAAGCTTTCTTT. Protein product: CASSLAGEAEAFF.

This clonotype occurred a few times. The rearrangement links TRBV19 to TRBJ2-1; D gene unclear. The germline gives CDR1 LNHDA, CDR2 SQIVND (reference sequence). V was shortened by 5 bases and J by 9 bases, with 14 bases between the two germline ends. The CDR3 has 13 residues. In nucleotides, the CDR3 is TGTGCCAGTAGTCTAGGAATCAGGAGTGAGCAGTTCTTC. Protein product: CASSLGIRSEQFF. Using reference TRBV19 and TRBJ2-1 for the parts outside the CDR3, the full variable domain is DGGITQSPKYLFRKEGQNVTLSCEQNLNHDAMYWYRQDPGQGLRLIYYSQIVNDFQKGDIAEGYSVSREKKESFPLTVTSAQKNPTAFYLCASSLGIRSEQFFGPGTRLTVL.

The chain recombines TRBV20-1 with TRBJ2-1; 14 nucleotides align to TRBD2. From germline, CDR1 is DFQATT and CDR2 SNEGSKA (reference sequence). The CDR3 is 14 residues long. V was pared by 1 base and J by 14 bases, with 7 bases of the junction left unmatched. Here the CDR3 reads CSARGLAGGPSKFF. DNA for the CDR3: TGCAGTGCTAGAGGACTAGCGGGAGGGCCGAGCAAGTTCTTC.

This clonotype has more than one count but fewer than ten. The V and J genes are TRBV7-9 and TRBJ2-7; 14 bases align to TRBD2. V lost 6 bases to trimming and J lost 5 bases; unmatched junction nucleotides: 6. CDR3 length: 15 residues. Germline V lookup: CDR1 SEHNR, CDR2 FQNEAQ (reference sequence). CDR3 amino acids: CASRGTSGRADEQYF. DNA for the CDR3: TGTGCCAGCAGAGGGACTAGCGGGAGAGCGGACGAGCAGTACTTC.

For the CDR3, the DNA is TGTGCCAGCAGCGCGGGACTAGCCCGTACCGGGGAGCTGTTTTTT. It encodes CASSAGLARTGELFF. This rearrangement joins TRBV9 to TRBJ2-2; 9 bases align to TRBD2. The CDR3 has 15 residues. J lost 5 bases, V lost 3 bases, and 5 bases had no gene match. CDR1 is SGDLS, CDR2 YYNGEE, per germline.

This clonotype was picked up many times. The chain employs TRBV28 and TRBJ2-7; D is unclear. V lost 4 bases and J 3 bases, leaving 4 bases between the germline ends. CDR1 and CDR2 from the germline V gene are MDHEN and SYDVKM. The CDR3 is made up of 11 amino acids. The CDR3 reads CASSSGYEQYF. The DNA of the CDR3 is TGTGCCAGCAGTTCGGGCTACGAGCAGTACTTC.

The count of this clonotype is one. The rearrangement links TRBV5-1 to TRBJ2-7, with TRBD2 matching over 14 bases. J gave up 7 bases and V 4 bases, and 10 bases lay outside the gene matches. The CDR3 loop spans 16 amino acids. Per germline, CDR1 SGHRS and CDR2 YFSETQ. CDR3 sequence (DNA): TGCGCCAGCAGCCGGGGGACTAGCGGGAGAAACAGAGAGCAGTACTTC. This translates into CASSRGTSGRNREQYF.

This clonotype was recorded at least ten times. CDR3 bases: TGTGCCAGCAGTCTAGAGTGGCTTTTGCCGGGCTACAATGAGCAGTTCTTC. It yields the protein CASSLEWLLPGYNEQFF. This rearrangement joins TRBV11-2 to TRBJ2-1; D gene unclear. The germline V gene encodes CDR1 SGHAT and CDR2 FQNNGV. V shed 6 bases and J shed 3 bases, with 21 bases lying between them. CDR3 size: 17 residues.

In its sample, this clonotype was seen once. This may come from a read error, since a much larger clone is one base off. CDR3 amino acids: CASSDTRPGLSNGQFF. CDR3 coding DNA: TGTGCCAGCAGTGACACCCGACCGGGACTCTCCAATGGGCAGTTCTTC. This chain joins TRBV6-2 or TRBV6-3 and TRBJ2-1; possibly TRBD2 for D (6 bases). The germline CDR1 and CDR2 sequences are MNHEY and SVGEGT. The CDR3 runs 16 residues.

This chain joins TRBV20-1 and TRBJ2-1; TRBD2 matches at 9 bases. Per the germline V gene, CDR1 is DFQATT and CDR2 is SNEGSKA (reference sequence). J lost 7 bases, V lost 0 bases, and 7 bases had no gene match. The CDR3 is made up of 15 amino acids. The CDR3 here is CSARDIAGVTNEQFF. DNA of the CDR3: TGCAGTGCTAGAGATATAGCGGGAGTCACAAATGAGCAGTTCTTC.

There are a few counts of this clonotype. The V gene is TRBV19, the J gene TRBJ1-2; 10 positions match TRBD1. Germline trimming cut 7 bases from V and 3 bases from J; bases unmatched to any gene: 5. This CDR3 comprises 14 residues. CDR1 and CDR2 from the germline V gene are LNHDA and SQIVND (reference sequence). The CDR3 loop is CASTPGTGDYGYTF. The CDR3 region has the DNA TGTGCCAGTACCCCAGGGACAGGGGACTATGGCTACACCTTC.

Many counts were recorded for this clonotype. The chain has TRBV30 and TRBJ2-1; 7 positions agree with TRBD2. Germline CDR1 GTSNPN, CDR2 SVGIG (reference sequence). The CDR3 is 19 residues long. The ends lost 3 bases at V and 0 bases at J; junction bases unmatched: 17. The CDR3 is CAWRTSHSLDLSSYNEQFF. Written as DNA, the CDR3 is TGTGCCTGGAGGACTAGCCATAGCTTGGACTTGAGCTCCTACAATGAGCAGTTCTTC.

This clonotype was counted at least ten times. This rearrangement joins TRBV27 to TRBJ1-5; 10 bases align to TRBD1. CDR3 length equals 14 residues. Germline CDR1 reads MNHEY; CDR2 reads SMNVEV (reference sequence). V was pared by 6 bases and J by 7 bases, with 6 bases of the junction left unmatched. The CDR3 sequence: CASRVTGGMQPQHF. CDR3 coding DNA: TGTGCCAGCAGAGTGACAGGGGGCATGCAGCCCCAGCATTTT.

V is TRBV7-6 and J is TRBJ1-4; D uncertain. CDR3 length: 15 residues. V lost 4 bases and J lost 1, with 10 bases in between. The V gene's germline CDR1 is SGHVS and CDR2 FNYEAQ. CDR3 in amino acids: CASSSYEGTNEKLFF. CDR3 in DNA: TGTGCCAGCAGCTCGTATGAGGGAACTAATGAAAAACTGTTTTTT.

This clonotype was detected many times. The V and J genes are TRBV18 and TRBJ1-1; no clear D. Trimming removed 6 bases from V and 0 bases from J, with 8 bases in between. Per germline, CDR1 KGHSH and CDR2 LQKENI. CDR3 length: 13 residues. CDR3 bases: TGTGCCAGCTCCCTCGATCTGAACACTGAAGCTTTCTTT. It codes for CASSLDLNTEAFF.

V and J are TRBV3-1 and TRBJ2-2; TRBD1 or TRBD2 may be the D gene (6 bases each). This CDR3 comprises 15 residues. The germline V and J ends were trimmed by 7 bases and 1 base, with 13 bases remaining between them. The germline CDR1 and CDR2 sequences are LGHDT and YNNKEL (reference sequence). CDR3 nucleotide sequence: TGTGCCAGCACAATCGGGGGCGGGAACACCGGGGAGCTGTTTTTT. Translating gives CASTIGGGNTGELFF.

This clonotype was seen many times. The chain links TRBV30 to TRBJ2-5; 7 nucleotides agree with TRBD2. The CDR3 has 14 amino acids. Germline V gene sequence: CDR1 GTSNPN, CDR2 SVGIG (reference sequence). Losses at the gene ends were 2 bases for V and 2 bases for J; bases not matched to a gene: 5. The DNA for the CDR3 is TGTGCCTGGAGTCTAACTAGCGCACAAGAGACCCAGTACTTC. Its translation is CAWSLTSAQETQYF. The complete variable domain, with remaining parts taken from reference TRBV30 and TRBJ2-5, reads SQTIHQWPATLVQPVGSPLSLECTVEGTSNPNLYWYRQAAGRGLQLLFYSVGIGQISSEVPQNLSASRPQDRQFILSSKKLLLSDSGFYLCAWSLTSAQETQYFGPGTRLLVL.

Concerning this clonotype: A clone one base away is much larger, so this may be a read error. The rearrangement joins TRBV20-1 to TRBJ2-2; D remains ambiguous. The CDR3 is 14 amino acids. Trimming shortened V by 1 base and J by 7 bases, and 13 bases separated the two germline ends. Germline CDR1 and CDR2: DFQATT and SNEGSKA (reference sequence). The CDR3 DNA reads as TGCAGTGCTAGAGGGAGTGGATGGGGCGGGGAGCTGTTTTTT. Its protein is CSARGSGWGGELFF.

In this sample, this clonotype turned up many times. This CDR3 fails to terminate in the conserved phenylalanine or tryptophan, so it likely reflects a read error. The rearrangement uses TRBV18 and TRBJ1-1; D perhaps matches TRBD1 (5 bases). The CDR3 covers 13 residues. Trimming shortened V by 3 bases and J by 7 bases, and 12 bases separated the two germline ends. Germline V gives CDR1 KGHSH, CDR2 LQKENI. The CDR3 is CASSPGVDLEAFC. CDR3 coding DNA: TGTGCCAGCTCACCGGGGGTGGACCTTGAAGCTTTCTGT.

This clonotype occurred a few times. CDR3 region: CASSPERENTGELFF. CDR3 bases: TGTGCCAGCAGCCCTGAGAGGGAAAACACCGGGGAGCTGTTTTTT. The J gene is TRBJ2-2, the V gene TRBV6-2 or TRBV6-3; D is possibly TRBD2 (5 bases). The length of the CDR3 is 15 residues. V lost 6 bases to trimming and J lost 2 bases, with 13 bases between them. The germline CDR1 and CDR2 sequences are MNHEY and SVGEGT.

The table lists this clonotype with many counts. The CDR3 bases are TGTGCCAGCAGTCGGGGGGGGGTTCGCGCAGATACGCAGTATTTT. It codes for CASSRGGVRADTQYF. The genes are TRBV6-1 and TRBJ2-3; the match to TRBD2 covers 8 bases. The CDR3 consists of 15 residues. From germline, CDR1 is MNHNS and CDR2 SASEGT. The V and J ends lost 5 bases and 4 bases, in that order; junction bases with no gene match: 8.

The CDR3 is CASRLAPAADYGYTF. Here the CDR3 DNA reads TGTGCCAGTAGATTGGCCCCAGCAGCAGACTATGGCTACACCTTC. The chain recombines TRBV19 with TRBJ1-2; D not resolved. Trimming pared 6 bases from V and 3 bases from J, leaving 17 bases between. CDR1 is LNHDA and CDR2 is SQIVND in the germline V gene (reference sequence). CDR3 size: 15 residues. Looking up the rest from reference TRBV19 and TRBJ1-2 gives the full variable domain: DGGITQSPKYLFRKEGQNVTLSCEQNLNHDAMYWYRQDPGQGLRLIYYSQIVNDFQKGDIAEGYSVSREKKESFPLTVTSAQKNPTAFYLCASRLAPAADYGYTFGSGTRLTVV.